One and the same sample provided the 22 T cell receptor beta chains below, sequenced in a study of blood T cell repertoires in COVID-19. Generated by immunoSEQ multiplex PCR, the TCRdb table keeps only in-frame clones and is missing some. The sample shows about 39,000 clones, about 86% of them seen only once. The sample comprised peripheral blood. Receptors originate from a man aged 35 to 55 with active COVID-19.

This chain connects TRBV7-9 to TRBJ2-5; 7 nucleotides align to TRBD1. Germline CDR1 is SEHNR and CDR2 is FQNEAQ (reference sequence). J gave up 2 bases and V 0 bases, and 0 bases lay outside the gene matches. This CDR3 is built from 14 residues. CDR3: CASSLARGQETQYF. CDR3 in DNA: TGTGCCAGCAGCTTAGCCAGGGGGCAAGAGACCCAGTACTTC.

The genes are TRBV3-1 (or the pseudogene TRBV3-2) and TRBJ1-2, with 8 bases aligning to TRBD1. From germline, CDR1 is LGHDT and CDR2 YNNKEL (reference sequence). The CDR3 totals 13 residues. V dropped 4 bases and J dropped 6; count of bases not matched to a gene: 4. CDR3 sequence: CASSRGQGNGYTF. Here the CDR3 DNA reads TGTGCCAGCAGCCGAGGACAGGGAAATGGCTACACCTTC.

This clone was recorded only once. V gene TRBV7-2 combines with J gene TRBJ2-2; maybe TRBD2 (5 bases). With 5 bases removed from V and 5 bases from J, the gap between germline ends came to 12 bases. In germline, CDR1 is SGHTA, CDR2 FQGNSA. The CDR3 extends over 14 amino acids. The DNA of the CDR3 is TGTGCCAGCAGCCCGACTACCCGTACCGGGGAGCTGTTTTTT. Its protein product is CASSPTTRTGELFF.

The V and J genes are TRBV4-1 and TRBJ2-1; 7 bases fit TRBD1. This CDR3 comprises 15 residues. Germline V CDR1 and CDR2: MGHRA, YSYEKL. V shed 2 bases, J shed 3 bases, and the junction held 4 bases outside the gene matches. CDR3 bases: TGCGCCAGCAGCCAACCCACAGGGGTCTACAATGAGCAGTTCTTC. Translating it yields CASSQPTGVYNEQFF.

This rearrangement joins TRBV28 to TRBJ2-3; D possibly corresponds to TRBD2 (5 bases). The CDR3 has 13 amino acids. V shed 8 bases and J shed 6 bases, with 15 bases lying between them. Germline assignment: CDR1 MDHEN and CDR2 SYDVKM. DNA for the CDR3: TGTGCCAGCCTACGGACTGCTTTGGATACGCAGTATTTT. Residues: CASLRTALDTQYF.

V is TRBV11-2 and J is TRBJ2-3, with 10 bases matching TRBD2. Germline values: CDR1 SGHAT, CDR2 FQNNGV. The trim removed 2 bases at V and 6 bases at J, leaving 11 bases unmatched. There are 17 residues in the CDR3. This CDR3 is CASSLLGASGSHDTQYF. The CDR3 region has the DNA TGTGCCAGCAGCTTACTGGGGGCTAGCGGGAGTCATGATACGCAGTATTTT.

J is TRBJ2-1 and V is TRBV5-1; 11 positions match TRBD2. J was trimmed by 6 bases and V by 3 bases; bases with no gene match: 5. CDR1 is SGHRS and CDR2 is YFSETQ in the germline V gene. The CDR3 covers 15 residues. CDR3 residues: CASSSGTSGLNEQFF. The CDR3 region has the DNA TGCGCCAGCAGCTCGGGGACTAGCGGCCTCAATGAGCAGTTCTTC.

This rearrangement joins TRBV6-5 to TRBJ1-3; D is possibly TRBD1 (5 bases). CDR3 size: 16 residues. V was trimmed by 0 bases and J by 0 bases, leaving 9 bases between them. CDR1 and CDR2 (germline): MNHEY, SVGAGI. This CDR3 is CASSYSGGSSGNTIYF. Here the CDR3 DNA reads TGTGCCAGCAGTTACTCCGGGGGGAGCTCTGGAAACACCATATATTTT.

The chain couples TRBV5-1 to TRBJ2-5, with 13 positions matching TRBD2. Germline loops: CDR1 SGHRS, CDR2 YFSETQ. This CDR3 region has 15 residues. The trim removed 3 bases at V and 4 bases at J, leaving 3 bases unmatched. The CDR3: CASSSGLAGAETQYF. CDR3 coding DNA: TGCGCCAGCAGCTCCGGACTAGCGGGAGCAGAGACCCAGTACTTC.

This chain uses TRBV7-9 with TRBJ2-1; TRBD2 agrees at 7 bases. V lost 7 bases to trimming and J lost 3 bases; unmatched junction nucleotides: 12. The CDR3 totals 16 residues. Germline CDR1 is SEHNR and CDR2 is FQNEAQ (reference sequence). The CDR3, as DNA: TGTGCCAGCATCCCTGGGACTAACGGAATCTACAATGAGCAGTTCTTC. Protein product: CASIPGTNGIYNEQFF.

This chain joins TRBV7-3 and TRBJ2-7; 10 bases are shared with TRBD1. From germline, CDR1 is SGHTA and CDR2 FQGTGA. The length of the CDR3 is 14 residues. The J segment lost 6 bases and the V segment lost 5 bases, leaving 7 bases of the junction unmatched. The DNA of the CDR3 is TGTGCCAGCAGCCCGGGACAGGGGTTCGGCGAGCAGTACTTC. Translated: CASSPGQGFGEQYF. The complete variable domain, with remaining parts taken from reference TRBV7-3 and TRBJ2-7, reads GAGVSQTPSNKVTEKGKYVELRCDPISGHTALYWYRQSLGQGPEFLIYFQGTGAADDSGLPNDRFFAVRPEGSVSTLKIQRTERGDSAVYLCASSPGQGFGEQYFGPGTRLTVT.

The rearrangement links TRBV18 to TRBJ2-3; 9 bases map to TRBD2. V gave up 2 bases and J gave up 1 base; unmatched junction bases: 13. There are 19 residues in the CDR3. Looked up from germline, CDR1 is KGHSH and CDR2 is LQKENI. CDR3 loop: CASSPSPRKLAGRTDTQYF. The CDR3 bases are TGTGCCAGCTCACCATCCCCCCGCAAGCTAGCGGGGCGCACAGATACGCAGTATTTT. Using reference TRBV18 and TRBJ2-3 for the parts outside the CDR3, the full variable domain is NAGVMQNPRHLVRRRGQEARLRCSPMKGHSHVYWYRQLPEEGLKFMVYLQKENIIDESGMPKERFSAEFPKEGPSILRIQQVVRGDSAAYFCASSPSPRKLAGRTDTQYFGPGTRLTVL.

The chain uses TRBV5-4 and TRBJ2-1; D is possibly TRBD2 (6 bases). This CDR3 region has 16 residues. V was trimmed by 4 bases and J by 1 base, leaving 15 bases between them. Per the germline V gene, CDR1 is SGHNT and CDR2 is YYREEE (reference sequence). Here the CDR3 DNA reads TGTGCCAGCAGCCCCCGGACGGGAGAGTCCTACAATGAGCAGTTCTTC. Protein product: CASSPRTGESYNEQFF. The whole variable domain, remainder taken from reference TRBV5-4 and TRBJ2-1, is ETGVTQSPTHLIKTRGQQVTLRCSSQSGHNTVSWYQQALGQGPQFIFQYYREEENGRGNFPPRFSGLQFPNYSSELNVNALELDDSALYLCASSPRTGESYNEQFFGPGTRLTVL.

This chain links TRBV27 with TRBJ1-1; TRBD1 matches 7 bases. This CDR3 spans 14 amino acids. With V trimmed by 3 bases and J by 5 bases, 6 bases remained unmatched. Germline V CDR1 and CDR2: MNHEY, SMNVEV (reference sequence). The CDR3 DNA reads as TGTGCCAGCAGTTTGGAAGGGGGCTGGACTGAAGCTTTCTTT. Translation: CASSLEGGWTEAFF.

The chain links TRBV28 to TRBJ2-7; no firm D call. This CDR3 has 14 residues. The germline V gene encodes CDR1 MDHEN and CDR2 SYDVKM. Trimming left V 6 bases short and J 2 bases short, with 14 bases between. CDR3 protein: CASRAPSLAYEQYF. DNA of the CDR3: TGTGCCAGCAGGGCACCTAGTTTGGCCTACGAGCAGTACTTC.

This clone appeared once. This chain connects TRBV28 to TRBJ2-7; the D gene is possibly TRBD2 (5 bases). Trimming removed 10 bases at V and 2 bases at J, with 15 bases between. The CDR3 loop spans 13 amino acids. CDR1 and CDR2 from the germline V gene are MDHEN and SYDVKM. Here the CDR3 reads CATGEQATYEQYF. The CDR3 coding sequence is TGTGCCACCGGGGAGCAGGCAACCTACGAGCAGTACTTC.

This clone was picked up a small number of times. The chain couples TRBV5-1 to TRBJ2-7; 10 nucleotides align to TRBD1. This CDR3 has 15 residues. Germline-derived CDR1 and CDR2 are SGHRS and YFSETQ. V lost 0 bases to trimming and J lost 3 bases; unmatched junction nucleotides: 3. CDR3 in DNA: TGCGCCAGCAGCTTGGCCGGGACAGGGGACTACGAGCAGTACTTC. Translated, it gives CASSLAGTGDYEQYF.

This clone turned up a few times. The CDR3, as DNA: TGTGCCACCAGCACTCGGGTCAGTCGGCGCGAGCAGTACTTC. Translating gives CATSTRVSRREQYF. This chain joins TRBV15 and TRBJ2-7; D not resolved. Germline V gene sequence: CDR1 LNHNV, CDR2 YYDKDF (reference sequence). Between the trimmed V and J ends, which lost 4 bases and 6 bases, there was a span of 16 bases. The CDR3 spans 14 residues.

The chain combines TRBV6-5 with TRBJ1-1; TRBD1 aligns across 8 bases. CDR1 and CDR2 from the germline V gene are MNHEY and SVGAGI. The V and J ends lost 6 bases and 7 bases, in that order; junction bases with no gene match: 13. CDR3 size: 15 residues. Here the CDR3 DNA reads TGTGCCAGCAGGGGAGGACAGGGCCCTAGGCTTGAAGCTTTCTTT. Protein: CASRGGQGPRLEAFF.

V usage is TRBV2 and J usage is TRBJ2-7; 13 nucleotides match TRBD2. Per the germline V gene, CDR1 is SNHLY and CDR2 is FYNNEI. V trimming: 6 bases; J trimming: 7 bases; junction bases outside the gene matches: 9. The CDR3 has 15 amino acids. The CDR3, as DNA: TGTGCCAGCAGACCTATACTAGCGGGAGGGGAAGAGCAGTACTTC. Translated: CASRPILAGGEEQYF.

The chain recombines TRBV7-9 with TRBJ2-3; 10 bases align to TRBD2. CDR3 length equals 16 residues. After removal of 2 bases from V and 2 bases from J, the junction contained 4 bases not matched to a gene. Germline values: CDR1 SEHNR, CDR2 FQNEAQ (reference sequence). CDR3 region: CASSLSGRANTDTQYF. The CDR3 DNA is TGTGCCAGCAGCTTAAGCGGGAGGGCGAACACAGATACGCAGTATTTT.

V usage is TRBV27 and J usage is TRBJ2-3, with TRBD2 identical over 9 bases. The V gene's germline CDR1 is MNHEY and CDR2 SMNVEV (reference sequence). Trimming removed 5 bases from V and 5 bases from J; junction bases left unmatched: 8. The CDR3 extends over 15 amino acids. The CDR3 DNA is TGTGCCAGCAGTAGAATAGCGGGAGAGTTAGATACGCAGTATTTT. It codes for CASSRIAGELDTQYF.